Here is one TCR beta chain with its context. These data originate in a study of blood T cell repertoires in COVID-19. Across the study: Sources were T cells, B-cell-depleted T cells, or PBMCs; the material itself was cDNA or gDNA.

Original methodology: Reference gene primers were amplified, and this amplification served to estimate nucleated cell counts. TCRdb keeps only in-frame clones here, not all; method: immunoSEQ multiplex PCR. D and trimming were read from the DNA, whereas the V and J calls and clone size are those reported in that table. Counted here are over 100,000 clones, 60% to 80% occurring once; the ten biggest clones make up 1.9%. CDR1 and CDR2 from the germline V gene are MNHEY and SVGEGT. This CDR3 has 16 amino acids. V was trimmed by 2 bases and J by 7 bases, leaving 20 bases between them. The V and J genes are TRBV6-2 or TRBV6-3 and TRBJ1-2, with D possibly being TRBD1 (5 bases). The sequence was obtained from a woman between 65 and 79 years old with acute or convalescent COVID-19. The sample consisted of peripheral blood. The CDR3 loop is CASSYDPGLRGGGYTF. Here the CDR3 DNA reads TGTGCCAGCAGTTACGATCCCGGACTCCGCGGGGGTGGCTACACCTTC.